The present T cell receptor (beta chain) was sequenced within a study of cytomegalovirus exposure and HLA in healthy donors. Of note for this clone: As yet, its antigen is unknown.

Amplification used 60 Vbeta primers and 13 Jbeta primers. Produced via immunoSEQ multiplex PCR; TCRdb's table is partial and in-frame only. Here the sample spans about 150,000 clones, over 75% being singletons. Notes on the study in general: Judged likely to be a sequencing artifact was a cluster of highly shared sequence variants. Testing in vitro showed three CMV-associated chains specific for CMV antigens.

Trimming removed 3 bases at V and 1 base at J, with 10 bases between. The CDR3 runs 15 residues. Germline CDR1 and CDR2: MDHEN and SYDVKM. The sequencing input was PBMCs. The J gene is TRBJ1-5, the V gene TRBV28, with D maybe TRBD1 (6 bases). The receptor's source is a woman aged 45-65 years in good health and CMV-seropositive. CDR3 residues: CASSLRGGSNQPQHF. CDR3 DNA sequence: TGTGCCAGCAGTTTGAGGGGGGGGAGCAATCAGCCCCAGCATTTT.